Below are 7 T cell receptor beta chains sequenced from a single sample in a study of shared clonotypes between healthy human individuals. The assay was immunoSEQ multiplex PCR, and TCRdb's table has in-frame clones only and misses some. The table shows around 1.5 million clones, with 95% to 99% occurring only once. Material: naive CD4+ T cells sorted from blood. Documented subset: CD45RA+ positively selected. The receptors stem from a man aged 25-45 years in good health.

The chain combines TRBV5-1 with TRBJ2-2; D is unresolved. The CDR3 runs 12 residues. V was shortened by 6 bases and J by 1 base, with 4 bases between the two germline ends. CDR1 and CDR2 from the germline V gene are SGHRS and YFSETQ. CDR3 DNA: TGCGCCAGCACCCAGAACACCGGGGAGCTGTTTTTT. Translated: CASTQNTGELFF. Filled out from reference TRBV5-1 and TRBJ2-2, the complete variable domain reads KAGVTQTPRYLIKTRGQQVTLSCSPISGHRSVSWYQQTPGQGLQFLFEYFSETQRNKGNFPGRFSGRQFSNSRSEMNVSTLELGDSALYLCASTQNTGELFFGEGSRLTVL.

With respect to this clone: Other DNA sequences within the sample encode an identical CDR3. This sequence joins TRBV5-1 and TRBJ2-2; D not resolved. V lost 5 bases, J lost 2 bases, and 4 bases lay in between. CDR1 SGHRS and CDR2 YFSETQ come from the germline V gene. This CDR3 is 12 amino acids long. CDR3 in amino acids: CASSSNTGELFF. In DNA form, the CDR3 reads TGCGCCAGCAGTAGTAACACCGGGGAGCTGTTTTTT.

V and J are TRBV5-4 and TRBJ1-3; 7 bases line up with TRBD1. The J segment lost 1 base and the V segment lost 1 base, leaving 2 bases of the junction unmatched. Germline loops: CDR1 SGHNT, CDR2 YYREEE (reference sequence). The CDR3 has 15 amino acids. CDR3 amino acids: CASSLSGGSGNTIYF. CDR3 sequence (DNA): TGTGCCAGCAGCTTGTCAGGGGGATCTGGAAACACCATATATTTT. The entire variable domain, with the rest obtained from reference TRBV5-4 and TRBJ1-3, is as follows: ETGVTQSPTHLIKTRGQQVTLRCSSQSGHNTVSWYQQALGQGPQFIFQYYREEENGRGNFPPRFSGLQFPNYSSELNVNALELDDSALYLCASSLSGGSGNTIYFGEGSWLTVV.

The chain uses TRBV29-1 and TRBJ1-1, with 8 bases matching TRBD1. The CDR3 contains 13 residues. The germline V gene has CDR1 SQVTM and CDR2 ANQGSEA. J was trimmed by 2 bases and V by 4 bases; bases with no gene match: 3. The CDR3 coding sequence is TGCAGCGTTGTGGACAGGGTTAACACTGAAGCTTTCTTT. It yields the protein CSVVDRVNTEAFF.

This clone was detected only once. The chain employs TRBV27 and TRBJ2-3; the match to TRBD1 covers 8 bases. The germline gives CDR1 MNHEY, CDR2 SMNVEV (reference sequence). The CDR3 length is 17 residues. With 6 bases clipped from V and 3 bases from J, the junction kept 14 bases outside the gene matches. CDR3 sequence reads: CASSPYLQGALTDTQYF. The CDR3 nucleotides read TGTGCCAGCAGCCCCTACCTCCAGGGGGCCTTGACAGATACGCAGTATTTT.

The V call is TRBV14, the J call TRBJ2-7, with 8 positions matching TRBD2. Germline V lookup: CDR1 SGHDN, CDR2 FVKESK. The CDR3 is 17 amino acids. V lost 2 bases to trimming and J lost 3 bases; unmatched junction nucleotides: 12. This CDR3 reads CASSQSGGPLLDYEQYF. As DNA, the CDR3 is TGTGCCAGCAGCCAAAGCGGGGGTCCTTTGCTGGACTACGAGCAGTACTTC.

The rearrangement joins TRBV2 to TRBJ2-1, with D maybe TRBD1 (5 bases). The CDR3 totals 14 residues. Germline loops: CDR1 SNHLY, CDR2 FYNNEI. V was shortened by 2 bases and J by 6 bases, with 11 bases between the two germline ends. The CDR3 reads CASSERQWGNEQFF. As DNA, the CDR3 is TGTGCCAGCAGTGAAAGACAGTGGGGCAATGAGCAGTTCTTC. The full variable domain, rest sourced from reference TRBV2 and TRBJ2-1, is EPEVTQTPSHQVTQMGQEVILRCVPISNHLYFYWYRQILGQKVEFLVSFYNNEISEKSEIFDDQFSVERPDGSNFTLKIRSTKLEDSAMYFCASSERQWGNEQFFGPGTRLTVL.